This TCR beta chain comes out of a study of human T cells and chemical hapten exposure. Trimming cost V 1 base and J 6 bases, with 17 bases left between them. CDR3 length: 16 amino acids. From germline, CDR1 is SGHRS and CDR2 YFSETQ. Unique molecular identifiers were linked by the library to individual cDNA molecules. TCRdb called the RACE reads again in MiXCR, with one record for every CDR3 protein. The sample gives some 380,000 distinct CDR3 sequences, approximately 5.1% of which show up once; under 3% is in the top ten. Study-wide results and limits: PT1 expanded TCR counts and patch test score correlated positively.

This clonotype was seen repeatedly, ten times or more. The antigen is not known. Time point: patch test 1, 2 weeks after DPC sensitization. Treatment reported: therapeutic diphenylcyclopropenone sensitization with weekly scalp DPC. Extraction of total RNA was performed on unfractionated whole blood. The sequence was obtained from a woman aged 50 to 65 with alopecia areata. Some clones in this sample may be carry-over from other donors' samples. The V call is TRBV5-1, the J call TRBJ2-1; no reliable D call. Specimen: whole blood, collected in connection with sensitization to the hapten diphenylcyclopropenone (DPC). The CDR3 loop reads CASSLIGGRLGNEQFF. For the CDR3, the DNA is TGCGCCAGCAGCTTGATTGGTGGTCGGCTGGGCAATGAGCAGTTCTTC.